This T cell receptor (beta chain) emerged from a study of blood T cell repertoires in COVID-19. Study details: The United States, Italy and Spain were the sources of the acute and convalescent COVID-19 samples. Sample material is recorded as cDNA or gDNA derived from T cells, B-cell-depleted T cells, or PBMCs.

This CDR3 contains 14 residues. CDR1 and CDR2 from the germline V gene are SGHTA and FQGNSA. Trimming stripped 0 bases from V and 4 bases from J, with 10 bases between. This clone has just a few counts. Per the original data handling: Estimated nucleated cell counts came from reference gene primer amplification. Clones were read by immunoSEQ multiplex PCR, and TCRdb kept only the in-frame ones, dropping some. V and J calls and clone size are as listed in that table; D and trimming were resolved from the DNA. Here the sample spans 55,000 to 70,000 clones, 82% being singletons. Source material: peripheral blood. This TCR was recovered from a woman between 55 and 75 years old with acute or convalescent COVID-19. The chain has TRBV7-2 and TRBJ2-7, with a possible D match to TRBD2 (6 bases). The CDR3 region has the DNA TGTGCCAGCAGCTTAGCGCCGGGGGAGTACGAGCAGTACTTC. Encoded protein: CASSLAPGEYEQYF.